The 29 T cell receptor beta chains below were found in one sample sequenced in a study of cytotoxic CD8 clonotypes in ibrutinib-treated CLL. Generated by immunoSEQ multiplex PCR, the TCRdb table keeps only in-frame clones and is missing some. The profile shows about 160,000 clones, roughly four fifths of them singletons. The sample in question was PBMCs, obtained after 24 months of ibrutinib treatment. These receptors all come from a human donor with chronic lymphocytic leukemia.

V usage is TRBV9 and J usage is TRBJ2-1; D gene unclear. V was cut by 0 bases and J by 0 bases, with 7 bases left in between. Germline-derived CDR1 and CDR2 are SGDLS and YYNGEE. The CDR3 loop spans 15 amino acids. The CDR3 nucleotides read TGTGCCAGCAGCGTAGCGCCGAGCTCCTACAATGAGCAGTTCTTC. Translated: CASSVAPSSYNEQFF.

V is TRBV5-6 and J is TRBJ1-1; D not resolved. The V and J ends lost 6 bases and 6 bases respectively, with 12 bases between them. The germline CDR1 and CDR2 sequences are SGHDT and YYEEEE. CDR3 length equals 12 residues. The DNA of the CDR3 is TGTGCCAGCAACCAAAGAGGGCCTGAAGCTTTCTTT. Its protein is CASNQRGPEAFF.

The chain combines TRBV9 with TRBJ2-7; D possibly corresponds to TRBD2 (5 bases). V lost 0 bases, J lost 3 bases, and 10 bases lay in between. Looked up from germline, CDR1 is SGDLS and CDR2 is YYNGEE. This CDR3 is built from 14 residues. CDR3 DNA: TGTGCCAGCAGCGTAGGAGGGCAAATCTACGAGCAGTACTTC. It yields the protein CASSVGGQIYEQYF.

The chain joins TRBV7-9 to TRBJ1-3, with TRBD1 as a possible D gene (5 bases). Per germline, CDR1 SEHNR and CDR2 FQNEAQ (reference sequence). The germline V and J ends were trimmed by 6 bases and 7 bases, with 16 bases remaining between them. This CDR3 contains 14 residues. CDR3 in amino acids: CASSVAGQGNTIYF. As DNA, the CDR3 is TGTGCCAGCAGTGTGGCAGGGCAAGGGAACACCATATATTTT.

This chain joins TRBV27 and TRBJ2-3, with D unclear. From germline, CDR1 is MNHEY and CDR2 SMNVEV (reference sequence). The CDR3 length is 14 residues. V lost 2 bases, J lost 3 bases, and 9 bases lay in between. CDR3 nucleotide sequence: TGTGCCAGCAGTTTACGGGTTCAAACAGATACGCAGTATTTT. Amino acid sequence: CASSLRVQTDTQYF.

The gene calls are TRBV25-1 and TRBJ1-6; D gene uncertain. The CDR3 is 13 residues long. Trimming pared 5 bases from V and 9 bases from J, leaving 11 bases between. Germline V gene data show CDR1 as MGHDK and CDR2 as SYGVNS. CDR3 sequence: CASSIKFGSPLHF. CDR3 in DNA: TGTGCCAGCAGTATCAAGTTCGGTTCACCCCTCCACTTT.

The chain has TRBV7-9 and TRBJ2-2, with 7 bases lining up with TRBD1. The trim removed 5 bases at V and 4 bases at J, leaving 4 bases unmatched. The CDR3 has 14 amino acids. Germline CDR1 is SEHNR and CDR2 is FQNEAQ (reference sequence). In DNA, the CDR3 is TGTGCCAGCAGCCCAGACAGGGCCACCGGGGAGCTGTTTTTT. This encodes CASSPDRATGELFF.

This chain connects TRBV2 to TRBJ1-1; 9 bases fit TRBD1. Germline loops: CDR1 SNHLY, CDR2 FYNNEI. The CDR3 is 14 residues long. Trimming cost V 6 bases and J 4 bases; bases outside gene matches: 6. The CDR3 region is CASSRTGVGTEAFF. The CDR3 DNA sequence: TGTGCCAGCAGCCGGACAGGGGTGGGCACTGAAGCTTTCTTT.

V and J are TRBV27 and TRBJ1-4; D not certain. V lost 5 bases, J lost 8 bases, and 18 bases lay in between. Germline values: CDR1 MNHEY, CDR2 SMNVEV (reference sequence). The CDR3 contains 15 residues. DNA of the CDR3: TGTGCCAGCAGTCCCGACCCTTTCGGTAGGGAAAAACTGTTTTTT. It codes for CASSPDPFGREKLFF.

This clone was picked up one time. This chain joins TRBV10-3 and TRBJ2-7; D is perhaps TRBD2 (6 bases). V was shortened by 3 bases and J by 1 base, with 16 bases between the two germline ends. This CDR3 has 16 residues. Germline CDR1 reads ENHRY; CDR2 reads SYGVKD. CDR3 region: CAISDQQASASYEQYF. CDR3 coding DNA: TGTGCCATCAGTGATCAGCAGGCTAGCGCTTCCTACGAGCAGTACTTC.

V is TRBV18 and J is TRBJ2-1; D might be TRBD2 (5 bases). Germline loops: CDR1 KGHSH, CDR2 LQKENI. The V gene lost 3 bases and the J gene lost 0 bases, with 12 bases spanning the gap. There are 16 residues in the CDR3. Here the CDR3 DNA reads TGTGCCAGCTCACCTCAGGAGGAGATCTCCTACAATGAGCAGTTCTTC. Amino acids: CASSPQEEISYNEQFF.

Ten or more counts support this clone. The chain uses TRBV7-3 and TRBJ1-2; D uncertain. The CDR3 runs to 14 residues. Per germline, CDR1 SGHTA and CDR2 FQGTGA. V dropped 0 bases and J dropped 7 bases, with 12 bases sitting between them. The CDR3 region is CASSLTPGDAGYTF. CDR3 nucleotide sequence: TGTGCCAGCAGCTTAACGCCTGGCGATGCTGGCTACACCTTC.

This chain links TRBV19 with TRBJ1-4; D may be TRBD1 (5 bases). The CDR3 loop spans 14 amino acids. The V and J ends lost 3 bases and 13 bases respectively, with 18 bases between them. In germline, CDR1 is LNHDA, CDR2 SQIVND (reference sequence). The CDR3 nucleotides read TGTGCCAGTAGTATTATGGGGCGTTTTAAGGTACTGTTTTTT. Translation gives CASSIMGRFKVLFF. The complete variable domain, with remaining parts taken from reference TRBV19 and TRBJ1-4, reads DGGITQSPKYLFRKEGQNVTLSCEQNLNHDAMYWYRQDPGQGLRLIYYSQIVNDFQKGDIAEGYSVSREKKESFPLTVTSAQKNPTAFYLCASSIMGRFKVLFFGSGTQLSVL.

This rearrangement joins TRBV28 to TRBJ2-7; D unresolved. This CDR3 comprises 12 residues. Looked up from germline, CDR1 is MDHEN and CDR2 is SYDVKM. Trimming shortened V by 1 base and J by 5 bases, and 6 bases separated the two germline ends. The CDR3 is CASSLSRHEQYF. CDR3 coding DNA: TGTGCCAGCAGTTTATCCAGACACGAGCAGTACTTC.

This chain connects TRBV28 to TRBJ2-7; D is ambiguous. V was pared by 2 bases and J by 6 bases, with 11 bases between. CDR3 length: 13 residues. CDR1 and CDR2 (germline): MDHEN, SYDVKM. CDR3 sequence reads: CASSLRARVEQYF. CDR3 in DNA: TGTGCCAGCAGTTTACGGGCAAGGGTCGAGCAGTACTTC.

This chain joins TRBV7-6 and TRBJ2-2; D remains ambiguous. CDR1 is SGHVS and CDR2 is FNYEAQ in the germline V gene. Trimming took off 1 base at V and 1 base at J, with 4 bases between the two ends. The CDR3 totals 14 residues. The CDR3 DNA is TGTGCCAGCAGCTTAGGTCAGAACACCGGGGAGCTGTTTTTT. Protein sequence: CASSLGQNTGELFF. Combining the CDR3 with reference TRBV7-6 and TRBJ2-2 gives the whole variable domain GAGVSQSPRYKVTKRGQDVALRCDPISGHVSLYWYRQALGQGPEFLTYFNYEAQQDKSGLPNDRFSAERPEGSISTLTIQRTEQRDSAMYRCASSLGQNTGELFFGEGSRLTVL.

The gene calls are TRBV11-2 and TRBJ2-1, with a possible D match to TRBD2 (5 bases). Germline CDR1 is SGHAT and CDR2 is FQNNGV. The CDR3 has 15 residues. Trimming shortened V by 5 bases and J by 8 bases, and 19 bases separated the two germline ends. The CDR3 DNA follows: TGTGCCAGCAGCGGCGGGTGGGGTAGCGAAGATGAGCAGTTCTTC. It yields the protein CASSGGWGSEDEQFF.

The rearrangement joins TRBV5-1 to TRBJ2-3, with 7 bases identical to TRBD1. Trimming cost V 3 bases and J 2 bases; bases outside gene matches: 15. The germline V gene has CDR1 SGHRS and CDR2 YFSETQ. The CDR3 is made up of 18 amino acids. The CDR3 DNA follows: TGCGCCAGCAGCTATTACCCCTCTAGACAGGGATACACAGATACGCAGTATTTT. Translating it yields CASSYYPSRQGYTDTQYF.

The chain couples TRBV10-2 to TRBJ1-5; a possible D gene is TRBD1 (5 bases). The germline V and J ends were trimmed by 2 bases and 7 bases, with 12 bases remaining between them. CDR1 WSHSY and CDR2 SAAADI come from the germline V gene. CDR3 size: 14 residues. CDR3 amino acids: CASSENLRGQPQHF. The CDR3 nucleotides are TGCGCCAGCAGTGAGAATCTGAGGGGCCAGCCCCAGCATTTT.

The chain carries TRBV6-5 and TRBJ2-1; D may be TRBD2 (6 bases). V was shortened by 6 bases and J by 8 bases, with 20 bases between the two germline ends. Germline loops: CDR1 MNHEY, CDR2 SVGAGI. The CDR3 covers 15 residues. CDR3 sequence (DNA): TGTGCCAGCAGCAAGCGTCGCGGGAAAAGAGATGAGCAGTTCTTC. This gives the protein CASSKRRGKRDEQFF.

On this clone itself: The sample contains more than one DNA sequence encoding this CDR3. V and J are TRBV5-4 and TRBJ2-1, with D possibly being TRBD1 or TRBD2 (5 bases each). The CDR3 extends over 15 amino acids. In germline, CDR1 is SGHNT, CDR2 YYREEE (reference sequence). Between the trimmed V and J ends, which lost 0 bases and 1 base, there was a span of 8 bases. CDR3 coding DNA: TGTGCCAGCAGCTTGGGGGGGTCGTCCTACAATGAGCAGTTCTTC. Its protein is CASSLGGSSYNEQFF.

The V call is TRBV9, the J call TRBJ2-5; no definite D call. In germline, CDR1 is SGDLS, CDR2 YYNGEE. CDR3 length: 15 residues. V was shortened by 0 bases and J by 4 bases, with 13 bases between the two germline ends. DNA of the CDR3: TGTGCCAGCAGCGTAGGTCCTATGAGCACAGAGACCCAGTACTTC. As protein: CASSVGPMSTETQYF.

The rearrangement links TRBV19 to TRBJ2-1; possibly TRBD2 for D (5 bases). The CDR3 length is 15 residues. The ends were cut back, 5 bases at V and 0 bases at J, with 11 bases in the middle. CDR1 and CDR2 (germline): LNHDA, SQIVND (reference sequence). The CDR3 nucleotides read TGTGCCAGTAGTTGGAAAAGCGGCTCCTACAATGAGCAGTTCTTC. It specifies CASSWKSGSYNEQFF. Looking up the rest from reference TRBV19 and TRBJ2-1 gives the full variable domain: DGGITQSPKYLFRKEGQNVTLSCEQNLNHDAMYWYRQDPGQGLRLIYYSQIVNDFQKGDIAEGYSVSREKKESFPLTVTSAQKNPTAFYLCASSWKSGSYNEQFFGPGTRLTVL.

This chain uses TRBV7-2 with TRBJ1-1; D may be TRBD1 (6 bases). Looked up from germline, CDR1 is SGHTA and CDR2 is FQGNSA. Deletions cut 1 base from V and 1 base from J, with 10 bases between. This CDR3 comprises 15 residues. The DNA of the CDR3 is TGTGCCAGCAGCTTAGTTGGGACACCGAACACTGAAGCTTTCTTT. Amino acids: CASSLVGTPNTEAFF.

This rearrangement joins TRBV4-2 to TRBJ1-2, with TRBD1 as a possible D gene (6 bases). Germline CDR1 and CDR2: LGHNA and YNFKEQ. V dropped 2 bases and J dropped 2 bases, with 12 bases sitting between them. The length of the CDR3 is 15 residues. This chain's CDR3 is CASSQPDRNNYGYTF. Here the CDR3 DNA reads TGTGCCAGCAGCCAACCCGACAGGAACAACTATGGCTACACCTTC.

This chain joins TRBV10-2 and TRBJ1-6, with 10 bases that match TRBD1. The CDR3 spans 13 residues. Germline CDR1 WSHSY, CDR2 SAAADI. Trimming took 6 bases from V and 11 from J; bases not matched to a gene: 4. The CDR3 region is CASSGTGVAPLHF. Here the CDR3 DNA reads TGCGCCAGCAGCGGGACAGGGGTGGCACCCCTCCACTTT.

CDR3 sequence (DNA): TGTGCCAGCAGTCCCATCCGTAGGGGGGCGGAGGATACGCAGTATTTT. Amino acids: CASSPIRRGAEDTQYF. The rearrangement links TRBV27 to TRBJ2-3; D tentatively reads TRBD1 or TRBD2 (6 bases each). Germline loops: CDR1 MNHEY, CDR2 SMNVEV (reference sequence). The CDR3 is 16 amino acids. With 5 bases removed from V and 6 bases from J, the gap between germline ends came to 21 bases.

J is TRBJ1-1 and V is TRBV2, with D tentatively TRBD1 (5 bases). Trimming took 10 bases from V and 8 from J, leaving 14 bases between them. The CDR3 extends over 11 amino acids. Germline V gene lookup returns CDR1 SNHLY and CDR2 FYNNEI. In nucleotides, the CDR3 is TGTGCCAACGGGCCGGGGGAGGAAGCTTTCTTT. Translation: CANGPGEEAFF.

This clone was counted a single time. The chain combines TRBV18 with TRBJ1-1; TRBD1 agrees at 9 bases. With 1 base clipped from V and 4 bases from J, the junction kept 4 bases outside the gene matches. CDR3 length: 15 residues. Germline CDR1 is KGHSH and CDR2 is LQKENI. CDR3: CASSPQPGQGTEAFF. The CDR3 DNA reads as TGTGCCAGCTCACCACAACCGGGACAGGGCACTGAAGCTTTCTTT.